Each of the 17 T cell receptor beta chains below was sequenced from the same sample in a study of siplizumab effects on memory and regulatory T cells. Only in-frame clones appear in the TCRdb table, and some are missing; sequencing was by immunoSEQ multiplex PCR. Here the sample spans 70,000 to 90,000 clones, approximately 90% being singletons. Material for sequencing was CD4+ T cells sorted from blood. The receptor set was obtained from a human donor in good health.

This chain joins TRBV7-6 and TRBJ2-5; TRBD2 might be the D (5 bases). V lost 5 bases and J 4 bases, leaving 14 bases between the germline ends. The germline V gene has CDR1 SGHVS and CDR2 FNYEAQ. The CDR3 loop spans 14 amino acids. The CDR3 reads CASSLWTELETQYF. The CDR3 nucleotides read TGTGCCAGCAGCCTATGGACTGAGTTAGAGACCCAGTACTTC.

The chain uses TRBV28 and TRBJ1-1; D is unresolved. Trimming stripped 4 bases from V and 7 bases from J, with 10 bases between. CDR3 length: 12 residues. Germline lookup yields CDR1 MDHEN and CDR2 SYDVKM. The CDR3 spells CASSSSSFEAFF. The CDR3 DNA reads TGTGCCAGCAGTTCCTCGTCTTTTGAAGCTTTCTTT.

The chain joins TRBV7-2 to TRBJ1-4, with TRBD1 as a possible D gene (5 bases). Germline V gene sequence: CDR1 SGHTA, CDR2 FQGNSA. The CDR3 consists of 16 residues. V lost 1 base to trimming and J lost 8 bases, with 17 bases between them. Here the CDR3 DNA reads TGTGCCAGCAGCTTAGATCTGGACACCTCACGCGAAAAACTGTTTTTT. Translating it yields CASSLDLDTSREKLFF. Full variable domain (remainder filled in from reference TRBV7-2 and TRBJ1-4): GAGVSQSPSNKVTEKGKDVELRCDPISGHTALYWYRQSLGQGLEFLIYFQGNSAPDKSGLPSDRFSAERTGGSVSTLTIQRTQQEDSAVYLCASSLDLDTSREKLFFGSGTQLSVL.

The V gene is TRBV18, the J gene TRBJ1-1; D unresolved. The CDR3 is made up of 13 amino acids. CDR1 is KGHSH and CDR2 is LQKENI in the germline V gene. With 5 bases removed from V and 2 bases from J, the gap between germline ends came to 9 bases. CDR3 DNA: TGTGCCAGCTCATCCAACAGAAACACTGAAGCTTTCTTT. Protein sequence: CASSSNRNTEAFF.

The chain uses TRBV19 and TRBJ1-1, with unresolved D. Trimming removed 3 bases at V and 0 bases at J, with 23 bases between. Germline V lookup: CDR1 LNHDA, CDR2 SQIVND (reference sequence). The CDR3 is 19 residues long. CDR3 coding DNA: TGTGCCAGTAGTATTGGAGGTTCGTTTCTCCGTCTCATGAACACTGAAGCTTTCTTT. Its protein is CASSIGGSFLRLMNTEAFF.

V usage is TRBV6-6 and J usage is TRBJ2-3; D tentatively reads TRBD1 or TRBD2 (5 bases each). CDR1 and CDR2 from the germline V gene are MNHNY and SVGAGI (reference sequence). Trimming took 6 bases from V and 6 from J, leaving 10 bases between them. This CDR3 has 12 amino acids. CDR3 in DNA: TGTGCCAGCAGGGGGGTAGCGGATACGCAGTATTTT. It encodes CASRGVADTQYF.

This chain joins TRBV9 and TRBJ1-3; D is undetermined. The V gene's germline CDR1 is SGDLS and CDR2 YYNGEE. The V and J ends lost 0 bases and 0 bases respectively, with 4 bases between them. The CDR3 totals 14 residues. The CDR3 region is CASSVGTSGNTIYF. The CDR3 nucleotides read TGTGCCAGCAGCGTAGGAACCTCTGGAAACACCATATATTTT. The variable domain in full, with the rest retrieved from reference TRBV9 and TRBJ1-3, is DSGVTQTPKHLITATGQRVTLRCSPRSGDLSVYWYQQSLDQGLQFLIQYYNGEERAKGNILERFSAQQFPDLHSELNLSSLELGDSALYFCASSVGTSGNTIYFGEGSWLTVV.

J is TRBJ1-2 and V is TRBV29-1; 7 nucleotides match TRBD1. Germline CDR1 and CDR2: SQVTM and ANQGSEA. This CDR3 has 12 residues. Unmatched junction bases numbered 3, after V lost 6 bases and J lost 2 bases. As DNA, the CDR3 is TGCAGCGTGGAGACAGGGAACTATGGCTACACCTTC. Its protein is CSVETGNYGYTF.

V is TRBV27 and J is TRBJ1-2; 10 bases agree with TRBD1. The germline V gene encodes CDR1 MNHEY and CDR2 SMNVEV (reference sequence). The trim removed 3 bases at V and 3 bases at J, leaving 7 bases unmatched. The CDR3 spans 16 residues. Written as DNA, the CDR3 is TGTGCCAGCAGTTTTATAGGGACAGGGGCACACTATGGCTACACCTTC. Protein sequence: CASSFIGTGAHYGYTF.

The J gene is TRBJ1-4, the V gene TRBV7-6, with unresolved D. The germline CDR1 and CDR2 sequences are SGHVS and FNYEAQ. The V end lost 1 base, the J end lost 4 bases, and 10 bases lay between the germline ends. This CDR3 has 15 amino acids. DNA for the CDR3: TGTGCCAGCAGCTTAGGTTCCGGTTTTAATGAAAAACTGTTTTTT. Translation gives CASSLGSGFNEKLFF.

The rearrangement links TRBV30 to TRBJ1-1; maybe TRBD1 (5 bases). The CDR3 totals 12 residues. Germline V gene lookup returns CDR1 GTSNPN and CDR2 SVGIG (reference sequence). The V end lost 3 bases, the J end lost 1 base, and 6 bases lay between the germline ends. The CDR3 DNA reads TGTGCCTGGAGGACAGAGAACACTGAAGCTTTCTTT. Its protein product is CAWRTENTEAFF.

The rearrangement uses TRBV5-1 and TRBJ2-3, with 9 bases that match TRBD2. Trimming cost V 0 bases and J 2 bases; bases outside gene matches: 7. The CDR3 consists of 17 residues. CDR1 and CDR2 (germline): SGHRS, YFSETQ. In DNA form, the CDR3 reads TGCGCCAGCAGCTTGGGGTCGAGCGGGGGGAACACAGATACGCAGTATTTT. Translating it yields CASSLGSSGGNTDTQYF.

The V and J genes are TRBV7-9 and TRBJ1-5; D gene ambiguous. Germline CDR1 is SEHNR and CDR2 is FQNEAQ (reference sequence). This CDR3 comprises 13 residues. Trimming pared 2 bases from V and 5 bases from J, leaving 7 bases between. The CDR3 is CASSLQAHQPQHF. In DNA form, the CDR3 reads TGTGCCAGCAGCTTACAGGCGCATCAGCCCCAGCATTTT.

As for this clone: Additional DNA sequences in this sample encode the identical CDR3. This rearrangement joins TRBV2 to TRBJ2-7, with 9 bases fitting TRBD1. After removal of 1 base from V and 3 bases from J, the junction contained 7 bases not matched to a gene. Germline-derived CDR1 and CDR2 are SNHLY and FYNNEI. The CDR3 length is 16 residues. The CDR3 DNA sequence: TGTGCCAGCAGTGAAGATGAGACAGGGGGGCGCTACGAGCAGTACTTC. This codes for CASSEDETGGRYEQYF.

This rearrangement joins TRBV7-9 to TRBJ2-2; 7 bases agree with TRBD1. The trim removed 6 bases at V and 4 bases at J, leaving 5 bases unmatched. The CDR3 totals 14 residues. CDR1 and CDR2 (germline): SEHNR, FQNEAQ (reference sequence). The CDR3 DNA follows: TGTGCCAGCAGGCCAGGGGGTCCCACCGGGGAGCTGTTTTTT. It codes for CASRPGGPTGELFF.

The chain employs TRBV7-2 and TRBJ1-6; D is unclear. Trimming cost V 4 bases and J 9 bases, with 16 bases left between them. The CDR3 has 15 residues. Germline assignment: CDR1 SGHTA and CDR2 FQGNSA. CDR3 coding DNA: TGTGCCAGCAGCTCCGCGGTGGGTGGGAGTTCACCCCTCCACTTT. Protein: CASSSAVGGSSPLHF.

The chain is built from TRBV2 and TRBJ2-7; 13 bases map to TRBD2. From germline, CDR1 is SNHLY and CDR2 FYNNEI. CDR3 length equals 16 residues. V shed 4 bases and J 7 bases; nucleotides not matched to a gene: 10. The CDR3 spells CASSVGTSGVRGEQYF. Written as DNA, the CDR3 is TGTGCCAGCAGTGTCGGGACTAGCGGGGTGAGGGGGGAGCAGTACTTC.